This is a list of T cell receptor beta chains from one sample in a study of CD8 T cells in ankylosing spondylitis. Each CDR3 protein is one row after TCRdb ran MiXCR on the 5' RACE reads. The table includes about 39,000 distinct CDR3 sequences, roughly 3.1% detected once. The sequenced sample consisted of blood, either unsorted or a sorted T cell fraction (not recorded which). The receptors were sampled from a male donor with ankylosing spondylitis or in good health (not recorded which). CDR3s include the opening cysteine and the closing phenylalanine or tryptophan. D genes are given only for firm matches. Clone sizes are shown as how often the clone was seen (once, few, many) or a class if it is expanded.

j_gene | v_gene | len | d_gene | abundance | CDR3nt | CDR3aa
TRBJ1-1 | TRBV9 | 17 | . | medium-sized | TGTGCCAGCAGCGTAGATCCACCCGGGACTGTGAACACTGAAGCTTTCTTT | CASSVDPPGTVNTEAFF
TRBJ2-1 | TRBV9 | 17 | TRBD2 | many | TGTGCCAGCAGCGTAGATTTAGCGGGGGGGCCATTCAATGAGCAGTTCTTC | CASSVDLAGGPFNEQFF
TRBJ2-5 | TRBV9 | 13 | . | many | TGTGCCAGCAGCCCAGAGGGCTTGGAGACCCAGTACTTC | CASSPEGLETQYF
TRBJ2-2 | TRBV9 | 13 | . | many | TGTGCCAGCAGCGTACAGTACACCGGGGAGCTGTTTTTT | CASSVQYTGELFF
TRBJ1-3 | TRBV9 | 12 | . | many | TGTGCCAGCAGCGCCCTGGGAAACACCATATATTTT | CASSALGNTIYF
TRBJ1-6 | TRBV9 | 13 | . | many | TGTGCCAGCAGCGTAGCTCTGGGTTCACCCCTCCACTTT | CASSVALGSPLHF
TRBJ2-1 | TRBV1 | 17 | . | many | TGCACCAGCAGCCACCCTGGTAGAGACAGGGGATCCAATGAGCAGTTCTTC | CTSSHPGRDRGSNEQFF
TRBJ2-5 | TRBV9 | 14 | . | many | TGTGCCAGCAGCGGGGGCCAGGCCCTCAAGACCCAGTACTTC | CASSGGQALKTQYF
TRBJ2-1 | TRBV9 | 15 | . | many | TGTGCCAGCAGCGTAGAGGGCCAACTCTACAATGAGCAGTTCTTC | CASSVEGQLYNEQFF
TRBJ2-3 | TRBV9 | 14 | . | many | TGTGCCAGCAGCACCTGGGGTAGCACAGATACGCAGTATTTT | CASSTWGSTDTQYF
TRBJ2-3 | TRBV9 | 17 | TRBD2 | many | TGTGCCAGCAGCCATGGACTAGCGGGAGCGAAGACAGATACGCAGTATTTT | CASSHGLAGAKTDTQYF
TRBJ2-4 | TRBV9 | 15 | . | many | TGTGCCAGCAGCGGGCGCCAGGGGCCTCCTTACATTCAGTACTTC | CASSGRQGPPYIQYF
TRBJ2-2 | TRBV9 | 15 | . | many | TGTGCCAGCAGCGCCCAAGAGGCGTACACCGGGGAGCTGTTTTTT | CASSAQEAYTGELFF
TRBJ2-2 | TRBV9 | 16 | TRBD2 | many | TGTGCCAGCAGCGTAGCGACTAGCGGGACCACCGGGGAGCTGTTTTTT | CASSVATSGTTGELFF
TRBJ2-1 | TRBV9 | 13 | . | many | TGTGCCAGCAGCGCGACAGCTTACAATGAGCAGTTCTTC | CASSATAYNEQFF
TRBJ2-3 | TRBV9 | 15 | TRBD1 | many | TGTGCCAGCAGCCTCGGACAGGGGACCTTGGTTACGCAGTATTTT | CASSLGQGTLVTQYF
TRBJ2-5 | TRBV9 | 16 | . | many | TGTGCCAGCAGCGTAGATCAGGGGGGCATGGACGGGACCCAGTACTTC | CASSVDQGGMDGTQYF
TRBJ1-5 | TRBV9 | 15 | TRBD1 | many | TGTGCCAGCAGCGTGGGGACAGATCGGAATCAGCCCCAGCATTTT | CASSVGTDRNQPQHF
TRBJ2-3 | TRBV9 | 16 | TRBD2 | many | TGTGCCAGCAGCGTGATAGCGGGAGGGCCCGGGGATACGCAGTATTTT | CASSVIAGGPGDTQYF
TRBJ2-3 | TRBV9 | 18 | TRBD2 | many | TGTGCCAGCAGCTCCGGACTAGCGGGAGGCCTCTTGACAGATACGCAGTATTTT | CASSSGLAGGLLTDTQYF
TRBJ2-2 | TRBV9 | 14 | . | many | TGTGCCAGCAGCCCATTCGTAGAGGCCGGGGAGCTGTTTTTT | CASSPFVEAGELFF
TRBJ2-2 | TRBV9 | 15 | TRBD2 | many | TGTGCCAGCAGCCCGGGACTAGCGGTAGGCGGGGAGCTGTTTTTT | CASSPGLAVGGELFF
TRBJ2-2 | TRBV9 | 13 | . | many | TGTGCCAGCAGCGTGGATAACACCGGGGAGCTGTTTTTT | CASSVDNTGELFF
TRBJ2-1 | TRBV9 | 12 | . | many | TGTGCCAGCAGCCCCCCTCACGATGAGCAGTTCTTC | CASSPPHDEQFF
TRBJ1-1 | TRBV9 | 13 | . | many | TGTGCCAGCAGCGTAGAGGAGAACACTGAAGCTTTCTTT | CASSVEENTEAFF
TRBJ2-1 | TRBV9 | 15 | TRBD1 | many | TGTGCCAGCAGTCGTACCGGGACAGGGGTCGATGAGCAGTTCTTC | CASSRTGTGVDEQFF
TRBJ2-1 | TRBV9 | 15 | TRBD2 | many | TGTGCCAGCAGCAAACTAGCGGGCCTGGACAATGAGCAGTTCTTC | CASSKLAGLDNEQFF
TRBJ2-2 | TRBV9 | 16 | . | many | TGTGCCAGCAGCGCCCTCGGGGCCGTAGGGGCGGGGGAGCTGTTTTTT | CASSALGAVGAGELFF
TRBJ2-1 | TRBV9 | 14 | TRBD1 | many | TGTGCCAGCAGCGTAGCTTCACAGGGGGAAAAGCAGTTCTTC | CASSVASQGEKQFF
TRBJ2-1 | TRBV9 | 12 | . | many | TGTGCCAGCAGCGTCGGTGGCCCCCAGCAGTTCTTC | CASSVGGPQQFF
TRBJ2-3 | TRBV9 | 12 | . | many | TGTGCCAGCAGCGTAGGTCCAGATACGCAGTATTTT | CASSVGPDTQYF
TRBJ2-5 | TRBV9 | 15 | TRBD2 | many | TGTGCCAGCAGCGTATCTACGGGGGGAAGAGATACCCAGTACTTC | CASSVSTGGRDTQYF
TRBJ2-3 | TRBV9 | 17 | TRBD1 | many | TGTGCCAGCAGCGTGTTCTCGGGACAGGGCTGGGCAGATACGCAGTATTTT | CASSVFSGQGWADTQYF
TRBJ2-5 | TRBV9 | 14 | TRBD1 | many | TGTGCCAGCAGCGTAGGACAGGGGGCTAGGACCCAGTACTTC | CASSVGQGARTQYF
TRBJ2-3 | TRBV9 | 15 | . | medium-sized | TGTGCCAGCAGCGTAACGCTAGCGCCCGCAGATACGCAGTATTTT | CASSVTLAPADTQYF
TRBJ1-1 | TRBV9 | 15 | . | many | TGTGCCAGCAGCGTAGTTTCGGGAGAGAACACTGAAGCTTTCTTT | CASSVVSGENTEAFF
TRBJ2-1 | TRBV9 | 13 | . | many | TGTGCCAGTGGCAAAAGCTCCTACAATGAGCAGTTCTTC | CASGKSSYNEQFF
TRBJ2-1 | TRBV9 | 17 | TRBD2 | many | TGTGCCAGCAGCGTAGGAGCGGGAGGGGGGTCCTACAATGAGCAGTTCTTC | CASSVGAGGGSYNEQFF
TRBJ2-3 | TRBV9 | 16 | . | many | TGTGCCAGCAGCGTGAGTAGTATGGGGGGCGCAGATACGCAGTATTTT | CASSVSSMGGADTQYF
TRBJ2-3 | TRBV9 | 14 | TRBD2 | many | TGTGCCAGCAGAGGACTAGCGGGAGGAGATACGCAGTATTTT | CASRGLAGGDTQYF
TRBJ2-2 | TRBV21-1 | 16 | . | few | TGTGCCAGCCAATCTAAGGGAGGGGCGGACACCGGGGAGCTGTTTTTT | CASQSKGGADTGELFF
TRBJ2-2 | TRBV9 | 14 | . | many | TGTGCCAGCAGCGTAGAGCAAGGGGCCGGGGAGCTGTTTTTT | CASSVEQGAGELFF
TRBJ2-2 | TRBV9 | 16 | . | many | TGTGCCAGCAGCGTAGGATCGACAACGAACACCGGGGAGCTGTTTTTT | CASSVGSTTNTGELFF
TRBJ2-2 | TRBV9 | 16 | . | many | TGTGCCAGCAGCGTAGATCCGGGAGTCGTCACCGGGGAGCTGTTTTTT | CASSVDPGVVTGELFF
TRBJ1-1 | TRBV9 | 17 | . | many | TGTGCCAGCAGCGGCCCAGGACCTTTTTCGATGAACACTGAAGCTTTCTTT | CASSGPGPFSMNTEAFF
TRBJ2-3 | TRBV9 | 13 | . | many | TGTGCCAGCAGCGTAGTTCCTGGAAATACGCAGTATTTT | CASSVVPGNTQYF